This is a list of T cell receptor beta chains from one sample in a study of cytomegalovirus exposure and HLA in healthy donors. Only in-frame clones appear in the TCRdb table, and some are missing; sequencing was by immunoSEQ multiplex PCR. Seen here are approximately 140,000 clones, 75% observed once, and the top ten hold more than 2.5%. The material sequenced was PBMCs. The receptor set was obtained from a man aged 35-49 years in good health and CMV-seronegative. CDR3s include the opening cysteine and the closing phenylalanine or tryptophan. A D gene is named only where the DNA matches it firmly. Expanded clones are given a class, and other clones once, few, many or no size at all.

J gene: TRBJ1-5; D gene: .; clone size: .; V gene: TRBV18; CDR3 DNA: TGTGCCAGCTCACTATCCAAGGGGAGCAATCAGCCCCAGCATTTT; CDR3 protein: CASSLSKGSNQPQHF
J gene: TRBJ1-4; D gene: .; clone size: .; V gene: TRBV12-2; CDR3 DNA: TGTGCAAGTCGCACCCGGGACAGGTGGGCTAGTATAGGAAAACTGTTTTTT; CDR3 protein: CASRTRDRWASIGKLFF
J gene: TRBJ2-7; D gene: TRBD2; clone size: .; V gene: TRBV19; CDR3 DNA: TGTGCCAGTAGTATCCCACTAGCGGGCACCTACGAGCAGTACTTC; CDR3 protein: CASSIPLAGTYEQYF
J gene: TRBJ2-3; D gene: .; clone size: .; V gene: TRBV14; CDR3 DNA: TGTGCCAGCAGCCTAACACAGGGACGCACAGATACGCAGTATTTT; CDR3 protein: CASSLTQGRTDTQYF
J gene: TRBJ2-1; D gene: TRBD1; clone size: .; V gene: TRBV5-1; CDR3 DNA: TGCGCCAGCAGCCCAAGGACAGGGGTGAGGAATGAGCAGTTCTTC; CDR3 protein: CASSPRTGVRNEQFF
J gene: TRBJ1-4; D gene: .; clone size: .; V gene: TRBV12-5; CDR3 DNA: TGTGCTAGTGGTCCTGGTCCCAGGGAAAAACTGTTTTTT; CDR3 protein: CASGPGPREKLFF
J gene: TRBJ1-2; D gene: .; clone size: .; V gene: TRBV5-1; CDR3 DNA: TGCGCCAGCAGCTTGGAACAAGGAGCTAACTATGGCTACACCTTC; CDR3 protein: CASSLEQGANYGYTF
J gene: TRBJ2-5; D gene: TRBD2; clone size: .; V gene: TRBV5-1; CDR3 DNA: TGCGCCAGCAGCCTCGGGACTAGCGGGGAGGAGACCCAGTACTTC; CDR3 protein: CASSLGTSGEETQYF
J gene: TRBJ1-2; D gene: TRBD1; clone size: .; V gene: TRBV28; CDR3 DNA: TGTGCCAGCAGTCTCTGGACAGGGGGTGACTATGGCTACACCTTC; CDR3 protein: CASSLWTGGDYGYTF
J gene: TRBJ1-1; D gene: .; clone size: .; V gene: TRBV28; CDR3 DNA: TGTGCCAGCAGGGAGCTGATGAACACTGAAGCTTTCTTT; CDR3 protein: CASRELMNTEAFF
J gene: TRBJ2-7; D gene: .; clone size: .; V gene: TRBV29-1; CDR3 DNA: TGCAGCGTTGACCCGGGCCAGGGCTACGAGCAGTACTTC; CDR3 protein: CSVDPGQGYEQYF
J gene: TRBJ1-5; D gene: .; clone size: .; V gene: TRBV10-3; CDR3 DNA: TGTGCCATCAGTGACTTCGGGGGAAGCAATCAGCCCCAGCATTTT; CDR3 protein: CAISDFGGSNQPQHF
J gene: TRBJ1-6; D gene: .; clone size: .; V gene: TRBV6-1; CDR3 DNA: TGTGCCAGCAGTGAACCGGGGAATTCACCCCTCCACTTT; CDR3 protein: CASSEPGNSPLHF
J gene: TRBJ2-4; D gene: .; clone size: once; V gene: TRBV5-1; CDR3 DNA: TGCGCCAGCAGCATTGGCACAGGCGGGGTGAACATTCAGTACTTC; CDR3 protein: CASSIGTGGVNIQYF